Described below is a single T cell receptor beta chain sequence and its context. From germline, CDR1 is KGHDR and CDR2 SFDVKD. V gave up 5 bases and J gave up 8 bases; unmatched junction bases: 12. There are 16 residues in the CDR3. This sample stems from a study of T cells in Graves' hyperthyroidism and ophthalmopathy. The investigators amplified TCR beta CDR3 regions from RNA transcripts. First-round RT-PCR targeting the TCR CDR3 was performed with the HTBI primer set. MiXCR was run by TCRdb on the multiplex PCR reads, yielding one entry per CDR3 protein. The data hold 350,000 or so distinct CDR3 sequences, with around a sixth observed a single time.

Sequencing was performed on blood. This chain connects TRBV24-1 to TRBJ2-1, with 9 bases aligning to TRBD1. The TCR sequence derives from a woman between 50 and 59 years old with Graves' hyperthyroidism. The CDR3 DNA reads TGTGCCACCAGTGGTGGGAGAACAGGGGGCTTCGATGAGCAGTTCTTC. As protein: CATSGGRTGGFDEQFF.